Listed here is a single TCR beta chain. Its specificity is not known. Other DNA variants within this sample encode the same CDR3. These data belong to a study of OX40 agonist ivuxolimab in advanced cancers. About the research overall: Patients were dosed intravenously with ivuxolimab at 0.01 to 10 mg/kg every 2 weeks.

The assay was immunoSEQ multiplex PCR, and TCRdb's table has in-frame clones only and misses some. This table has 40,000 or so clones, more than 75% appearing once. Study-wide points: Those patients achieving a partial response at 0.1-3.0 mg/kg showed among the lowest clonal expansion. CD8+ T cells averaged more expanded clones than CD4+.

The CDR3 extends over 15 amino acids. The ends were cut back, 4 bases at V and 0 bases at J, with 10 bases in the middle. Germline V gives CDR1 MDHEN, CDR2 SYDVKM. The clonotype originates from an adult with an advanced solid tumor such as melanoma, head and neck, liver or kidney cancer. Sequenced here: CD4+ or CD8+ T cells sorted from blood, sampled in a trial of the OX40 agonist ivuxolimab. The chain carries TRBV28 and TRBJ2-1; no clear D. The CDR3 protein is CASSSVPSSYNEQFF. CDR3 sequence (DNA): TGTGCCAGCAGTTCTGTCCCGAGCTCCTACAATGAGCAGTTCTTC.